These 31 T cell receptor beta chains originate from one sample sequenced in a study of yellow fever vaccine responses in identical twins (dated by TCRdb to 2016 to 2019). Library method: RT-PCR. These reads were obtained on an Illumina HiSeq 2500. In-frame beta chains were kept once TCRdb had trimmed the public reads at Q25 with fastp and called clones with MiXCR. Each record represents a unique CDR3 protein, reported with the most common genes and DNA among its rows. Here the sample has roughly 6,600 distinct CDR3 sequences; less than 90% occur a single time. Around 3.6% of the sample is held by the ten biggest clonotypes. The sequencing used T cells from blood (PBMCs), unsorted or a sorted subset (not recorded which), collected before or after yellow fever vaccination (not recorded which). The receptors shown here come from a young woman who received the yellow fever vaccine. Donor details come from another sample of the same person, matched by shared clones.

This clonotype was counted between two and nine times. The gene calls are TRBV27 and TRBJ1-1; D gene ambiguous. This CDR3 is 13 amino acids long. Per the germline V gene, CDR1 is MNHEY and CDR2 is SMNVEV (reference sequence). Between the trimmed V and J ends, which lost 4 bases and 6 bases, there was a span of 12 bases. The CDR3 loop reads CASSSSLAAEAFF. Here the CDR3 DNA reads TGTGCCAGCAGTTCGTCCTTAGCCGCTGAAGCTTTCTTT.

The CDR3 here is CASRGQYGYTF. In nucleotides, the CDR3 is TGTGCCAGCAGAGGTCAATATGGCTACACCTTC. The chain couples TRBV21-1 to TRBJ1-2. TRBV21-1 is a pseudogene segment. The CDR3 sequence is 11 residues long.

The rearrangement joins TRBV11-3 to TRBJ2-7; D is possibly TRBD1 (5 bases). The length of the CDR3 is 15 residues. The germline gives CDR1 SGHNT, CDR2 YENEEA. The ends were cut back, 5 bases at V and 0 bases at J, with 14 bases in the middle. The CDR3 spells CASSVFQGPSYEQYF. The CDR3 DNA sequence: TGTGCCAGCAGCGTCTTTCAGGGCCCCTCCTACGAGCAGTACTTC.

The chain is built from TRBV9 and TRBJ2-3; D assignment may be TRBD1 or TRBD2 (6 bases each). The germline V gene encodes CDR1 SGDLS and CDR2 YYNGEE. CDR3 length: 14 residues. Trimming took off 3 bases at V and 6 bases at J, with 14 bases between the two ends. In DNA, the CDR3 is TGTGCCAGCAGCGCTTGGGGGGCCGGTGATACGCAGTATTTT. As protein: CASSAWGAGDTQYF. The full variable domain, rest sourced from reference TRBV9 and TRBJ2-3, is DSGVTQTPKHLITATGQRVTLRCSPRSGDLSVYWYQQSLDQGLQFLIQYYNGEERAKGNILERFSAQQFPDLHSELNLSSLELGDSALYFCASSAWGAGDTQYFGPGTRLTVL.

The CDR3 loop is CASSMGETQYF. For the CDR3, the DNA is TGTGCCAGTAGTATGGGAGAGACCCAGTACTTC. The chain couples TRBV19 to TRBJ2-5; D is unresolved. The CDR3 runs to 11 residues. V shed 3 bases and J shed 4 bases, with 3 bases lying between them. Germline assignment: CDR1 LNHDA and CDR2 SQIVND (reference sequence). Together with reference TRBV19 and TRBJ2-5, the CDR3 gives the full variable domain: DGGITQSPKYLFRKEGQNVTLSCEQNLNHDAMYWYRQDPGQGLRLIYYSQIVNDFQKGDIAEGYSVSREKKESFPLTVTSAQKNPTAFYLCASSMGETQYFGPGTRLLVL.

The rearrangement uses TRBV27 and TRBJ2-7; 8 bases agree with TRBD1. The CDR3 is 14 amino acids. The J segment lost 4 bases and the V segment lost 3 bases, leaving 5 bases of the junction unmatched. Germline values: CDR1 MNHEY, CDR2 SMNVEV (reference sequence). The CDR3 coding sequence is TGTGCCAGCAGTTTCGGGACAGGAGGATACGAGCAGTACTTC. Its protein product is CASSFGTGGYEQYF.

The chain has TRBV15 and TRBJ2-1, with a tentative D call TRBD2 (5 bases). V was cut by 5 bases and J by 6 bases, with 11 bases left in between. The CDR3 is 13 amino acids. The germline V gene encodes CDR1 LNHNV and CDR2 YYDKDF (reference sequence). The CDR3 DNA reads TGTGCCACCAGCCTAGAGGGTCGCAATGAGCAGTTCTTC. This gives the protein CATSLEGRNEQFF.

The chain links TRBV28 to TRBJ2-7; D gene uncertain. V was trimmed by 7 bases and J by 5 bases, leaving 18 bases between them. CDR3 length: 14 amino acids. Germline V CDR1 and CDR2: MDHEN, SYDVKM. The DNA for the CDR3 is TGTGCCAGCATACCCCTGGGTTCCTGGGACGAGCAGTACTTC. Amino acids: CASIPLGSWDEQYF.

The V gene is TRBV28, the J gene TRBJ1-1; TRBD1 matches 7 bases. Germline V CDR1 and CDR2: MDHEN, SYDVKM. The CDR3 extends over 12 amino acids. V was clipped by 8 bases and J by 5 bases; unmatched bases: 5. DNA of the CDR3: TGTGCCAGCGGTGAGACAGGGACTGAAGCTTTCTTT. Encoded protein: CASGETGTEAFF. The full variable domain, its missing parts supplied by reference TRBV28 and TRBJ1-1, is DVKVTQSSRYLVKRTGEKVFLECVQDMDHENMFWYRQDPGLGLRLIYFSYDVKMKEKGDIPEGYSVSREKKERFSLILESASTNQTSMYLCASGETGTEAFFGQGTRLTVV.

The chain couples TRBV13 to TRBJ2-1, with TRBD1 as a possible D gene (5 bases). The ends were cut back, 3 bases at V and 4 bases at J, with 13 bases in the middle. CDR1 is PRHDT, CDR2 FYEKMQ, per germline (reference sequence). This CDR3 has 15 amino acids. The CDR3 here is CASSFLDRLYNEQFF. The CDR3 nucleotides read TGTGCCAGCAGCTTTCTAGACAGACTTTACAATGAGCAGTTCTTC. The whole variable domain, filled in from reference TRBV13 and TRBJ2-1, reads AAGVIQSPRHLIKEKRETATLKCYPIPRHDTVYWYQQGPGQDPQFLISFYEKMQSDKGSIPDRFSAQQFSDYHSELNMSSLELGDSALYFCASSFLDRLYNEQFFGPGTRLTVL.

The chain recombines TRBV19 with TRBJ2-1; 8 positions match TRBD1. CDR1 LNHDA and CDR2 SQIVND come from the germline V gene (reference sequence). V lost 4 bases and J lost 3; bases outside the gene matches: 2. CDR3 size: 14 residues. The CDR3 loop is CASSTDRVYNEQFF. The CDR3 DNA is TGTGCCAGTAGTACGGACAGGGTCTACAATGAGCAGTTCTTC.

The chain combines TRBV29-1 with TRBJ1-1, with D unclear. The CDR3 consists of 12 residues. CDR1 and CDR2 from the germline V gene are SQVTM and ANQGSEA. Trimming pared 7 bases from V and 1 base from J, leaving 10 bases between. In nucleotides, the CDR3 is TGCAGCGGAGATGTCGGGAACACTGAAGCTTTCTTT. It translates to CSGDVGNTEAFF.

The chain uses TRBV7-9 and TRBJ2-3; tentatively, D is TRBD1 (6 bases). Germline V CDR1 and CDR2: SEHNR, FQNEAQ (reference sequence). This CDR3 comprises 17 residues. V was cut by 3 bases and J by 0 bases, with 16 bases left in between. CDR3 protein: CASSFLDSPPSTDTQYF. CDR3 bases: TGTGCCAGCAGCTTTTTGGACAGCCCACCTAGCACAGATACGCAGTATTTT.

The chain joins TRBV10-2 to TRBJ2-3; D might be TRBD2 (6 bases). Germline V gene data show CDR1 as WSHSY and CDR2 as SAAADI. This CDR3 has 16 residues. V was shortened by 0 bases and J by 3 bases, with 13 bases between the two germline ends. The CDR3 here is CASSESWRDLTDTQYF. The CDR3 nucleotides are TGCGCCAGCAGTGAGTCATGGCGGGACCTGACAGATACGCAGTATTTT.

This rearrangement joins TRBV29-1 to TRBJ1-1; D remains ambiguous. This CDR3 comprises 12 residues. Germline V gene lookup returns CDR1 SQVTM and CDR2 ANQGSEA. Trimming stripped 1 base from V and 11 bases from J, with 14 bases between. DNA of the CDR3: TGCAGCGTTGAAGGGGTAATTATCGGGGCTTTCTTT. Its translation: CSVEGVIIGAFF.

The chain employs TRBV6-1 and TRBJ2-1; D is unresolved. With 3 bases removed from V and 6 bases from J, the gap between germline ends came to 15 bases. CDR3 length: 15 amino acids. The V gene's germline CDR1 is MNHNS and CDR2 SASEGT. Written as DNA, the CDR3 is TGTGCCAGCAGTGATGGGTCGGGTGCAAGCAATGAGCAGTTCTTC. It yields the protein CASSDGSGASNEQFF.

This clonotype was found once. The V call is TRBV11-2, the J call TRBJ2-7; possible D gene TRBD1, 6 bases. Trimming left V 5 bases short and J 0 bases short, with 14 bases between. Looked up from germline, CDR1 is SGHAT and CDR2 is FQNNGV. This CDR3 region has 15 residues. In nucleotides, the CDR3 is TGTGCCAGCAGCGCTTGGACAGCCGCCTCCTACGAGCAGTACTTC. Translation gives CASSAWTAASYEQYF.

The rearrangement uses TRBV11-1 and TRBJ1-6; no firm D call. The germline V gene has CDR1 SGHAT and CDR2 FQDESV (reference sequence). The V end lost 4 bases, the J end lost 6 bases, and 7 bases lay between the germline ends. The CDR3 covers 13 residues. The chain's CDR3 is CASSSASNSPLHF. The DNA for the CDR3 is TGTGCCAGCAGCTCCGCCAGTAATTCACCCCTCCACTTT.

This clonotype was recorded only once. The chain joins TRBV9 to TRBJ2-5, with TRBD1 as a possible D gene (6 bases). V was clipped by 3 bases and J by 6 bases, with 12 bases between them. The CDR3 runs 13 residues. CDR1 and CDR2 (germline): SGDLS, YYNGEE. Here the CDR3 reads CASSEGELKTQYF. CDR3 nucleotide sequence: TGTGCCAGCAGCGAGGGGGAGTTGAAGACCCAGTACTTC.

This chain uses TRBV11-1 with TRBJ1-2; D may be TRBD1 (5 bases). V was shortened by 4 bases and J by 2 bases, with 8 bases between the two germline ends. The CDR3 extends over 13 amino acids. CDR1 and CDR2 from the germline V gene are SGHAT and FQDESV (reference sequence). As DNA, the CDR3 is TGTGCCAGCAGCTCGACAGAGAACTATGGCTACACCTTC. Translating gives CASSSTENYGYTF.

This clonotype was seen a few times. The chain recombines TRBV6-1 with TRBJ1-5; the D is unclear. Germline V gene data show CDR1 as MNHNS and CDR2 as SASEGT. The CDR3 has 12 residues. V lost 10 bases to trimming and J lost 0 bases, with 7 bases between them. The CDR3 sequence is CAIRHSNQPQHF. The CDR3 nucleotides read TGTGCCATCCGTCATAGCAATCAGCCCCAGCATTTT.

The J gene is TRBJ1-2, the V gene TRBV4-3, with 8 bases identical to TRBD1. The V gene's germline CDR1 is LGHNA and CDR2 YSLEER. With V trimmed by 3 bases and J by 4 bases, 4 bases remained unmatched. The CDR3 has 14 residues. CDR3 in amino acids: CASSHSQGAYGYTF. CDR3 sequence (DNA): TGCGCCAGCAGCCACAGCCAGGGGGCCTATGGCTACACCTTC.

V and J are TRBV25-1 and TRBJ1-1; 10 nucleotides line up with TRBD1. Germline V gene data show CDR1 as MGHDK and CDR2 as SYGVNS. CDR3 length: 16 residues. Unmatched junction bases numbered 8, after V lost 1 base and J lost 6 bases. CDR3 amino acids: CASSESGTGVPPEAFF. The DNA of the CDR3 is TGTGCCAGCAGTGAATCAGGGACAGGGGTCCCTCCTGAAGCTTTCTTT.

This chain uses TRBV5-1 with TRBJ2-7; D may be TRBD1 (5 bases). The V gene lost 5 bases and the J gene lost 6 bases, with 12 bases spanning the gap. CDR3 length: 12 amino acids. Germline-derived CDR1 and CDR2 are SGHRS and YFSETQ. CDR3 in DNA: TGCGCCAGCAGAGCTAGGGGTTCCGAGCAGTACTTC. This codes for CASRARGSEQYF.

This clonotype showed up just a few times. The genes are TRBV3-1 and TRBJ2-7; 10 positions agree with TRBD2. The J segment lost 2 bases and the V segment lost 2 bases, leaving 3 bases of the junction unmatched. The CDR3 is 15 residues long. Germline CDR1 reads LGHDT; CDR2 reads YNNKEL (reference sequence). The CDR3 region has the DNA TGTGCCAGCAGCCAACTAGCGGGGGCCACCTACGAGCAGTACTTC. This codes for CASSQLAGATYEQYF.

The rearrangement uses TRBV4-1 and TRBJ2-1; perhaps TRBD1 as D (6 bases). This CDR3 is built from 15 residues. The germline CDR1 and CDR2 sequences are MGHRA and YSYEKL. Trimming shortened V by 0 bases and J by 4 bases, and 10 bases separated the two germline ends. The CDR3 protein is CASSQDEQGYNEQFF. The CDR3 region has the DNA TGCGCCAGCAGCCAAGATGAACAGGGTTACAATGAGCAGTTCTTC.

A note on this clonotype: The germline gene is not matched at one end of the junction; a read error may be the cause. The V gene is TRBV7-7, the J gene TRBJ2-5; D unclear. CDR3 size: 13 residues. Germline values: CDR1 SSHAT, CDR2 FNYEAQ (reference sequence). The CDR3: CASSSYLRETQYF. The CDR3 DNA sequence: TGTGCTAGCAGCTCCTACCTCCGGGAGACCCAGTACTTC.

The rearrangement links TRBV11-2 to TRBJ2-7; 12 nucleotides line up with TRBD1. This CDR3 has 15 amino acids. Germline assignment: CDR1 SGHAT and CDR2 FQNNGV. V gave up 6 bases and J gave up 5 bases; unmatched junction bases: 8. In DNA form, the CDR3 reads TGTGCCAGCAGATTGGGACAGGGGGCTTACGACGAGCAGTACTTC. Translating it yields CASRLGQGAYDEQYF.

In this sample, this clonotype turned up once. The rearrangement uses TRBV2 and TRBJ1-1; D may be TRBD1 (5 bases). The CDR3 sequence is 14 residues long. CDR1 and CDR2 from the germline V gene are SNHLY and FYNNEI. The germline V and J ends were trimmed by 6 bases and 3 bases, with 14 bases remaining between them. The DNA for the CDR3 is TGTGCCAGCAGCGGCGACAGTCCGGACACTGAAGCTTTCTTT. Translation: CASSGDSPDTEAFF.

The rearrangement joins TRBV29-1 to TRBJ2-1; unclear D gene. Germline-derived CDR1 and CDR2 are SQVTM and ANQGSEA. There are 11 residues in the CDR3. The V and J ends lost 5 bases and 6 bases respectively, with 8 bases between them. CDR3 in DNA: TGCAGCGTTCCTTGGGGCAATGAGCAGTTCTTC. Translation: CSVPWGNEQFF.

This chain uses TRBV11-3 with TRBJ2-2; 8 nucleotides align to TRBD1. From germline, CDR1 is SGHNT and CDR2 YENEEA. V shed 8 bases, J shed 5 bases, and the junction held 7 bases outside the gene matches. The CDR3 has 14 residues. Written as DNA, the CDR3 is TGTGCCAGCTGGAGGACAGGGATTACCGGGGAGCTGTTTTTT. Translation gives CASWRTGITGELFF.